One and the same sample provided the 6 T cell receptor beta chains below, sequenced in a study of monozygotic twins with inflammatory bowel disease. TCRdb re-called the 5' RACE reads and shows each CDR3 protein once, DNA omitted. This sample contains some 440,000 distinct CDR3 sequences. Sequencing used blood. The receptors stem from a human donor with ulcerative colitis or Crohn's disease, or a healthy co-twin of an affected twin (not recorded which).

This chain uses TRBV24-1 with TRBJ2-3; checking the TCRdb D call of TRBD2 is not possible without DNA. The CDR3 is 16 residues long. Germline V lookup: CDR1 KGHDR, CDR2 SFDVKD. CDR3 in amino acids: CATSDAGTYLADTQYF.

The V and J genes are TRBV6-2 or TRBV6-3 and TRBJ2-1; checking the TCRdb D call of TRBD2 is not possible without DNA. The CDR3 sequence is 15 residues long. Looked up from germline, CDR1 is MNHEY and CDR2 is SVGEGT. The chain's CDR3 is CASSEQRGGLNEQFF.

The chain joins TRBV5-1 to TRBJ2-6; TCRdb indicates TRBD1, and absent DNA this call remains unverified. The CDR3 has 17 residues. From germline, CDR1 is SGHRS and CDR2 YFSETQ. The CDR3 region is CASSQDRGSSGANVLTF.

The chain has TRBV5-1 and TRBJ2-7; TCRdb returns TRBD1, unconfirmable since there is no DNA. CDR1 is SGHRS, CDR2 YFSETQ, per germline. The CDR3 runs 15 residues. This CDR3 reads CASSGGDRRTGEQYF. Together with reference TRBV5-1 and TRBJ2-7, the CDR3 gives the full variable domain: KAGVTQTPRYLIKTRGQQVTLSCSPISGHRSVSWYQQTPGQGLQFLFEYFSETQRNKGNFPGRFSGRQFSNSRSEMNVSTLELGDSALYLCASSGGDRRTGEQYFGPGTRLTVT.

The chain links TRBV7-3 to TRBJ2-7; TCRdb selects TRBD2, and the lack of DNA leaves this call unchecked. Germline V gene lookup returns CDR1 SGHTA and CDR2 FQGTGA. The CDR3 runs 13 residues. The CDR3 reads CASSLRGSDEQYF.

This chain connects TRBV20-1 to TRBJ2-5. The V gene's germline CDR1 is DFQATT and CDR2 SNEGSKA (reference sequence). The CDR3 is 13 residues long. The CDR3 region is CSAPVEFQETQYF.